What follows is one T cell receptor (beta chain) and its context. Antigen: not known. The sample originates from a study of yellow fever vaccine responses in identical twins. Overall study results and limits: Twins' vaccine T cell response reportedly seemed partly convergent, partly personalized.

Trimming removed 1 base from V and 0 bases from J, with 8 bases in between. Germline CDR1 and CDR2: SGHNT and YENEEA. There are 15 residues in the CDR3. TCRdb re-called the RT-PCR reads through MiXCR, storing one row per CDR3 protein. The table shows around 16,000 distinct CDR3 sequences, with around 83% occurring only once. The V and J genes are TRBV11-3 and TRBJ2-3; no definite D call. The receptor comes from a young woman who received the yellow fever vaccine. The material sequenced was T cells from blood (PBMCs), unsorted or a sorted subset (not recorded which), taken before or after yellow fever vaccination (not recorded which). DNA for the CDR3: TGTGCCAGCAGCTTAGGAGCCCCTAGCACAGATACGCAGTATTTT. Amino acid sequence: CASSLGAPSTDTQYF. Based on the CDR3 plus reference TRBV11-3 and TRBJ2-3, the full variable domain is EAGVVQSPRYKIIEKKQPVAFWCNPISGHNTLYWYLQNLGQGPELLIRYENEEAVDDSQLPKDRFSAERLKGVDSTLKIQPAELGDSAVYLCASSLGAPSTDTQYFGPGTRLTVL.